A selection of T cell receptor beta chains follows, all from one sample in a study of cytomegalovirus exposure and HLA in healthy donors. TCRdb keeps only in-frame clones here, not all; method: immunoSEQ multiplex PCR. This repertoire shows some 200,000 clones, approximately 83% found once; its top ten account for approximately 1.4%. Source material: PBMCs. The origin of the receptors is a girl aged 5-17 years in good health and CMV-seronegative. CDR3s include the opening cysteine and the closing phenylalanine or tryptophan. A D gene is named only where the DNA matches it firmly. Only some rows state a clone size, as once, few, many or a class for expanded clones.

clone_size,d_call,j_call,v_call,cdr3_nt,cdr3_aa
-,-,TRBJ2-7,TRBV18,TGTGCCAGCTCACCACCGAGTAGTGCCTACGAGCAGTACTTC,CASSPPSSAYEQYF
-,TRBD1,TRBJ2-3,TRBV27,TGTGCCAGCAGTCTCCGACAGGGTAGGGCAGATACGCAGTATTTT,CASSLRQGRADTQYF
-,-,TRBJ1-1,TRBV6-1,TGTGCCAGCAGTGAAGTGCGGTCATTTAGGGGTAGTGAAGCTTTCTTT,CASSEVRSFRGSEAFF
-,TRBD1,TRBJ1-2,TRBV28,TGTGCCAGCAGGACAGGGGTGGGAGGCTACACCTTC,CASRTGVGGYTF
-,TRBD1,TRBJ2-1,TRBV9,TGTGCCAGCAGCGCCCTGGACAGGGCGTCGGTCGGTGAGCAGTTCTTC,CASSALDRASVGEQFF
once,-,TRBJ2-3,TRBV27,TGTGCCAGCAGTTCGGACTTGGATTCGGATACGCAGTATTTT,CASSSDLDSDTQYF
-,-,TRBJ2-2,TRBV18,TGTGCCAGCTCTAAACCTAGCACCGGGGAGCTGTTTTTT,CASSKPSTGELFF
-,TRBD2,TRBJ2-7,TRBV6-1,TGTGCCAGCGTACGGACTAGCGGGAGTTCTGAGCAGTACTTC,CASVRTSGSSEQYF
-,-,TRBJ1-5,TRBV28,TGTGCCAGCAGTTTATTGGGGCTAGGAAATCAGCCCCAGCATTTT,CASSLLGLGNQPQHF
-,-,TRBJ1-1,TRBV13,TGTGCCAGCAGCTCCTCCCCAGGGGAATTCGCTGAAGCTTTCTTT,CASSSSPGEFAEAFF
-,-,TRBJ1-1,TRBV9,TGTGCCAGCAGTGCACAGTTGAACACTGAAGCTTTCTTT,CASSAQLNTEAFF
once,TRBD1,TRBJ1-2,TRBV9,TGTGCCAGCAGCGCCCAGGGGGGAAGGGGGTATGGCTACACCTTC,CASSAQGGRGYGYTF
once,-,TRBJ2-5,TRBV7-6,TGTGCCAGCAGCGGCAGGGGAGAGGAGGAGACCCAGTACTTC,CASSGRGEEETQYF
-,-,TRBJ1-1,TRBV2,TGTGCCATCGGCCAGACAGTGAACACTGAAGCTTTCTTT,CAIGQTVNTEAFF
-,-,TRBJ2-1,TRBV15,TGTGCCACCAGCAGACCACCGCCGGGCAATGAGCAGTTCTTC,CATSRPPPGNEQFF
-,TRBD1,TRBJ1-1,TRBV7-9,TGTGCCAGCAGCTTAGGCTACCGGGACAGGGGACTAAACACTGAAGCTTTCTTT,CASSLGYRDRGLNTEAFF
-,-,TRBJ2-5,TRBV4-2,TGTGCCAGCAGCCCGGGGGGGGCAGGGGGAGAGACCCAGTACTTC,CASSPGGAGGETQYF
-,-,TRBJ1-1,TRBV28,TGTGCCAGCAGTTTCCGCGCCTGGAGGGACACTGAAGCTTTCTTT,CASSFRAWRDTEAFF
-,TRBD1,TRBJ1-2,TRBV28,TGTGCCAGCAAACCAGGGGGGACGGGGCTCTATGGCTACACCTTC,CASKPGGTGLYGYTF
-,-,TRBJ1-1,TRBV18,TGTGCCAGCTCACTCCTATCATCCTCGAACACTGAAGCTTTCTTT,CASSLLSSSNTEAFF
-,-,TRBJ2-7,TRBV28,TGTGCCAGCAGTTTAGCCGGGAAAACTCAGCAGTACTTC,CASSLAGKTQQYF
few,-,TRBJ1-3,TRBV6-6,TGTGCCAGCATAGACAGTCAACCACAGGCTGGAAACACCATATATTTT,CASIDSQPQAGNTIYF
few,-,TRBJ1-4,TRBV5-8,TGTGCCAGCACGGAGAGGGAGCCTAATGAAAAACTGTTTTTT,CASTEREPNEKLFF
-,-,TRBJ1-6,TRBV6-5,TGTGCCAGCAGTCGCCCCGGACAGTCCAATTCACCCCTCCACTTT,CASSRPGQSNSPLHF
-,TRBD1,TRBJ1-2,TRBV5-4,TGTGCCAGCAGCTTGGAGGGGGCCCAATATGGCTACACCTTC,CASSLEGAQYGYTF
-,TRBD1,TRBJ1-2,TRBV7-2,TGTGCCAGCAGCTTAGGGGACAGGGAAATCTATGGCTACACCTTC,CASSLGDREIYGYTF
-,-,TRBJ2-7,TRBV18,TGTGCCAGCTCCCTCCAGGACTCCTACGAGCAGTACTTC,CASSLQDSYEQYF
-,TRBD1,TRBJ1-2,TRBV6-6,TGTGCCAGCAGTTACGGACAGGCTTACTATGGCTACACCTTC,CASSYGQAYYGYTF
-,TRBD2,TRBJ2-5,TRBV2,TGTGCCAGGCGTTCGCGGGGGGTAGAGACCCAGTACTTC,CARRSRGVETQYF
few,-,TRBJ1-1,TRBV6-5,TGTGCCAGCAGTTACGGGCAGATGAACACTGAAGCTTTCTTT,CASSYGQMNTEAFF
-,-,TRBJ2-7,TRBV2,TGTGCCAGCACTAACGGGGCGGGGGAGCAGTACTTC,CASTNGAGEQYF
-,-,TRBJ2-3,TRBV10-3,TGTGCCATCAGACCCGGGACATCTGGTACAGATACGCAGTATTTT,CAIRPGTSGTDTQYF
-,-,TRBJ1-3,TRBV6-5,TGTGCCAGCAGTTACGGATGGGCAGCTGGAAACACCATATATTTT,CASSYGWAAGNTIYF
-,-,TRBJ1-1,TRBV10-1,TGCGCCAGCAGTTCCACAGGGTTGAGCACTGAAGCTTTCTTT,CASSSTGLSTEAFF
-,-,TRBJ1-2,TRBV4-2,TGTGCCAGCAGCCAAGACCAGGGATATGGCTACACCTTC,CASSQDQGYGYTF
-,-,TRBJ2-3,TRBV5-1,TGCGCCAGCAGCTTGGGGCTAGAACGAGGGATGAGAGATACGCAGTATTTT,CASSLGLERGMRDTQYF
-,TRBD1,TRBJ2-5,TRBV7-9,TGTGCCAGCAACCTTAATATGGGACAGCAAGAGACCCAGTACTTC,CASNLNMGQQETQYF
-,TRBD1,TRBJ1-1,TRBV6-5,TGTGCCAGCAGTCGAAGACAGGGGGCGCGACCGGCTTTCTTT,CASSRRQGARPAFF
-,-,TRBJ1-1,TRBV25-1,TGTGCCAGCAGTGAAAGGGGCACTGAAGCTTTCTTT,CASSERGTEAFF
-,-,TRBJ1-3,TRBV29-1,TGCAGCGTCGCCCCGAGTGGAAACACCATATATTTT,CSVAPSGNTIYF
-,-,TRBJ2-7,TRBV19,TGTGCCAGTAGCTCGTCAAGCACAGGGTTCTACGAGCAGTACTTC,CASSSSSTGFYEQYF
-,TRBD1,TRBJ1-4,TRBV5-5,TGTGCCAGCAGCTGGCGACAGGGTCATCCTGAAAAACTGTTTTTT,CASSWRQGHPEKLFF
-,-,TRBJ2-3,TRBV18,TGTGCCAGCTCACCGGTTCTCGGAGACACAGATACGCAGTATTTT,CASSPVLGDTDTQYF
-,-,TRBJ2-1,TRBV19,TGTGCCAGTAGTAGAGGCGGACACTACAATGAGCAGTTCTTC,CASSRGGHYNEQFF
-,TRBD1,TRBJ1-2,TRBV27,TGTGCCAGCAGTTTACGACAGGGTACCTATGGCTACACCTTC,CASSLRQGTYGYTF
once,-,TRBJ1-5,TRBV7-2,TGTGCCAGCAGCTTTGGGGGGACGGGCAATCAGCCCCAGCATTTT,CASSFGGTGNQPQHF
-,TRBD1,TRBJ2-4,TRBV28,TGTGCCAGCAGCCCAACGAGGGACAGGGGGAACATTCAGTACTTC,CASSPTRDRGNIQYF
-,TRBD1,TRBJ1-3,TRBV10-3,TGTGCCACCGAGGGACAGGGGGGCCCTGGAAACACCATATATTTT,CATEGQGGPGNTIYF
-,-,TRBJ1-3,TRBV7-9,TGTGCCAGCAGCTTAGGGGCAGGTGCTGGAAACACCATATATTTT,CASSLGAGAGNTIYF
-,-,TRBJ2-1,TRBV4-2,TGTGCCAGCAGCCAAGATAGGGGGAAGGCGCAGTTCTTC,CASSQDRGKAQFF
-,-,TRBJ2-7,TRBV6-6,TGTGCCAGCAGTTACGCTCAGGACAGCTACGAGCAGTACTTC,CASSYAQDSYEQYF
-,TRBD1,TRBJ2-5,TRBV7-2,TGTGCCAGCAGCTGGACAGGACAAGAGACCCAGTACTTC,CASSWTGQETQYF